The 14 T cell receptor beta chains in this list originate from one sample, sequenced in a study of brain metastases from non-small cell lung cancer. Profiled with immunoSEQ multiplex PCR; TCRdb holds only in-frame clones, not every one. Of thousands of clones in the sample, over 80% were seen once. Input material: primary lung tumor tissue. Receptors originate from a donor aged 40 or over with non-small cell lung cancer.

This clone was seen a handful of times. The same CDR3 can be traced to other DNA sequences in this sample. J is TRBJ1-2 and V is TRBV5-1; no reliable D call. V gave up 4 bases and J gave up 5 bases, with 12 bases separating them. The CDR3 extends over 13 amino acids. Per the germline V gene, CDR1 is SGHRS and CDR2 is YFSETQ. For the CDR3, the DNA is TGCGCCAGCAGCCACCTACTTGATTATGGCTACACCTTC. Encoded protein: CASSHLLDYGYTF.

This clone was seen only a few times. Other DNA sequences in this sample translate to the same CDR3. The chain uses TRBV6-2 or TRBV6-3 and TRBJ2-7; D is ambiguous. CDR3 length: 13 residues. The V gene's germline CDR1 is MNHEY and CDR2 SVGEGT. The germline V and J ends were trimmed by 5 bases and 2 bases, with 10 bases remaining between them. DNA of the CDR3: TGTGCCAGCAGTCTCGACCTTGCCTACGAGCAGTACTTC. Residues: CASSLDLAYEQYF.

The chain couples TRBV9 to TRBJ2-4; D gene unclear. The V and J ends lost 0 bases and 0 bases respectively, with 10 bases between them. Germline values: CDR1 SGDLS, CDR2 YYNGEE. This CDR3 has 16 residues. As DNA, the CDR3 is TGTGCCAGCAGCGTAGCAGGCGGAGCAGCCAAAAACATTCAGTACTTC. Protein: CASSVAGGAAKNIQYF.

The gene calls are TRBV6-5 and TRBJ2-6, with D perhaps matching TRBD1 (5 bases). This CDR3 has 15 residues. The ends were cut back, 6 bases at V and 4 bases at J, with 13 bases in the middle. Germline CDR1 and CDR2: MNHEY and SVGAGI. The CDR3 spells CASSPGQPGANVLTF. The CDR3 region has the DNA TGTGCCAGCAGCCCCGGACAACCCGGGGCCAACGTCCTGACTTTC.

This clone was detected only once. A junction boundary mismatches the germline segment, possibly from a read error. The V call is TRBV29-1, the J call TRBJ2-3; 7 positions match TRBD1. Germline lookup yields CDR1 SQVTM and CDR2 ANQGSEA. The CDR3 runs 15 residues. The DNA of the CDR3 is TGCAGTGTTGAGTGGGAAGGCAGGGGGACAGATACGCAGTATTTT. As protein: CSVEWEGRGTDTQYF.

In DNA, the CDR3 is TGTGCCAGCAATAGAAAAACAGGCGAGACCCAGTACTTC. This sequence encodes CASNRKTGETQYF. The chain links TRBV6-5 to TRBJ2-5; tentatively, D is TRBD1 (5 bases). The CDR3 has 13 residues. The germline V gene has CDR1 MNHEY and CDR2 SVGAGI. V gave up 7 bases and J gave up 5 bases, with 14 bases separating them.

The chain joins TRBV12-3 or TRBV12-4 to TRBJ2-7; TRBD2 is a possible D gene (6 bases). V lost 8 bases, J lost 4 bases, and 12 bases lay in between. CDR3 size: 12 residues. CDR3 protein: CASARGNYEQYF. The CDR3 nucleotides read TGTGCCAGCGCCCGGGGGAATTACGAGCAGTACTTC.

The chain uses TRBV5-1 and TRBJ2-3, with a weak D call TRBD1 (6 bases). The CDR3 is made up of 15 amino acids. The V gene lost 0 bases and the J gene lost 6 bases, with 14 bases spanning the gap. CDR1 and CDR2 from the germline V gene are SGHRS and YFSETQ. CDR3 sequence reads: CASSLALGGGDTQYF. For the CDR3, the DNA is TGCGCCAGCAGCTTGGCCCTAGGGGGTGGGGATACGCAGTATTTT.

This chain joins TRBV20-1 and TRBJ1-2; D may be TRBD1 (5 bases). V was trimmed by 5 bases and J by 8 bases, leaving 9 bases between them. CDR1 is DFQATT, CDR2 SNEGSKA, per germline (reference sequence). The CDR3 is made up of 10 amino acids. In DNA form, the CDR3 reads TGCAGTGCTCAGGGAGGCGGCTACACCTTC. It encodes CSAQGGGYTF.

This clone has just a few counts. J is TRBJ2-1 and V is TRBV28, with D perhaps matching TRBD1 or TRBD2 (5 bases each). Trimming left V 3 bases short and J 5 bases short, with 17 bases between. Germline V lookup: CDR1 MDHEN, CDR2 SYDVKM. CDR3 length: 16 amino acids. The CDR3 DNA follows: TGTGCCAGCAGTTTGGGGCCGGGGAAGAGGGACAATGAGCAGTTCTTC. It is translated as CASSLGPGKRDNEQFF.

Concerning this clone itself: Mismatch with germline at one junction end may stem from a read error. This rearrangement joins TRBV19 to TRBJ1-5, with 7 bases fitting TRBD1. The CDR3 extends over 14 amino acids. Germline CDR1 reads LNHDA; CDR2 reads SQIVND (reference sequence). The CDR3 nucleotides are TGTACCAGTAGTATCACAGGGGAAAATCAGCCCCAGCATTTT. Its protein is CTSSITGENQPQHF.

Of note for this clone: At one end, the junction sequence differs from germline, possibly due to a read error. The rearrangement uses TRBV19 and TRBJ1-5; unclear D gene. Per the germline V gene, CDR1 is LNHDA and CDR2 is SQIVND (reference sequence). The length of the CDR3 is 13 residues. The CDR3: CVSSIDSNQPQHF. Written as DNA, the CDR3 is TGTGTCAGTAGTATAGACAGCAATCAGCCCCAGCATTTT.

V gene TRBV9 combines with J gene TRBJ1-1; TRBD1 is a possible D gene (5 bases). Germline V gene lookup returns CDR1 SGDLS and CDR2 YYNGEE. Deletions cut 5 bases from V and 2 bases from J, with 10 bases between. The CDR3 runs 13 residues. The DNA of the CDR3 is TGTGCCAGCAGTTCGACAGCTAACACTGAAGCTTTCTTT. It is translated as CASSSTANTEAFF.

The rearrangement links TRBV10-3 to TRBJ2-3; the D gene is possibly TRBD2 (6 bases). Germline CDR1 ENHRY, CDR2 SYGVKD. V lost 10 bases and J 0 bases, leaving 14 bases between the germline ends. CDR3 size: 14 residues. In DNA, the CDR3 is TGTGCCACAACCCCGGGGGAAAGCACAGATACGCAGTATTTT. The encoded protein is CATTPGESTDTQYF.